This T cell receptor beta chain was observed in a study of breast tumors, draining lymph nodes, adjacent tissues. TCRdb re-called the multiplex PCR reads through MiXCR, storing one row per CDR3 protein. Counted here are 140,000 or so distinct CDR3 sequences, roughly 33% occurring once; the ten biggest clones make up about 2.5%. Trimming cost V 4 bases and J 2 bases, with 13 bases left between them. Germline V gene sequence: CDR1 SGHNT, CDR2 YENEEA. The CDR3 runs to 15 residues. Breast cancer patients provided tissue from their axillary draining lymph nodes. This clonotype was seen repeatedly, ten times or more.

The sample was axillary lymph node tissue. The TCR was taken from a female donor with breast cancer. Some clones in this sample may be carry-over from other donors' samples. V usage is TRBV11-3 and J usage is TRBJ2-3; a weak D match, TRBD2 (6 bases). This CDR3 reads CASSSEGRSTDTQYF. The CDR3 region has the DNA TGTGCCAGCAGCTCAGAGGGGAGGTCCACAGATACGCAGTATTTT.